The rows below give T cell receptor beta chains drawn from one sample of a study of blood T cell repertoires in COVID-19. Here immunoSEQ multiplex PCR was the method, and the copy in TCRdb shows in-frame clones only, minus some. Found here are a few hundred thousand clones, around nine tenths of them singletons; the top ten hold 15% to 20%. Input material: peripheral blood. The receptors were sampled from a man aged 45-65 years with COVID-19, enrolled during active disease. Each CDR3 is given with its conserved first and last residue.

>TRBV5-5|TRBJ2-3
CASSLVGTGDTQYF
>TRBV2|TRBJ1-5
CASSERQGAVQPQHF
>TRBV2|TRBJ2-3
CASSLTSGSADTQYF
>TRBV11-2|TRBJ2-3
CASSLDTAGRTDTQYF
>TRBV29-1|TRBJ2-3
CSVGPVLGSTDTQYF
>TRBV5-5|TRBJ2-2
CASSWGQGAIGELFF
>TRBV7-3|TRBJ1-2
CASSSAPGGGYTF
>TRBV19|TRBJ2-3
CASRLAGIGRDTQYF
>TRBV18|TRBJ2-3
CASSPNSGLAAGTDTQYF
>TRBV19|TRBJ1-1
CASSLDLEGTEAFF
>TRBV27|TRBJ2-5
CASSFQGRETQYF
>TRBV18|TRBJ2-3
CASSPSSGISDTQYF
>TRBV28|TRBJ1-6
CASGAGDRGNSPLHF
>TRBV6-1|TRBJ1-5
CASESKGNQPQHF
>TRBV4-2|TRBJ2-5
CASSQDYRVAGDQKTQYF
>TRBV7-8|TRBJ2-7
CASSLAGQGAVYEQYF
>TRBV7-3|TRBJ2-1
CASSYGLAYEQFF
>TRBV18|TRBJ2-5
CASSPGLAGQETQYF
>TRBV30|TRBJ1-2
CAWRLPSVDGYTF
>TRBV7-2|TRBJ2-5
CASSLTGMGQETQYF
>TRBV20-1|TRBJ2-2
CSASTPLAGIQNTGELFF
>TRBV9|TRBJ1-1
CASSAPAGRAFF
>TRBV15|TRBJ2-2
CATSRRDTGELFF
>TRBV2|TRBJ2-7
CATKGGGGDEQYF
>TRBV10-1|TRBJ2-7
CASSDATSGRGYEQYF
>TRBV3-1/TRBV3-2|TRBJ2-5
CASSQESGPETQYF
>TRBV6-5|TRBJ1-2
CASSYSIGGGYGYTF
>TRBV19|TRBJ2-3
CASSIEPQAGAPNTQYF
>TRBV6-5|TRBJ2-5
CASANWGEETQYF
>TRBV2|TRBJ1-2
CASSEGGSKHGYTF
>TRBV19|TRBJ1-2
CASSIEGGSYTF
>TRBV27|TRBJ1-1
CASSLQGYTEAFF
>TRBV10-3|TRBJ2-2
CAISGQGVANTGELFF
>TRBV5-1|TRBJ2-3
CASSLLSGGATDTQYF
>TRBV11-2|TRBJ1-2
CASSPDRTNYGYTF
>TRBV6-5|TRBJ1-6
CASSSRDRGNSPLHF
>TRBV24-1|TRBJ2-3
CATSDFVLAANTDTQYF
>TRBV6-5|TRBJ2-7
CASSYRTRDEQYF
>TRBV15|TRBJ1-2
CATSREGRKNYGYTF
>TRBV6-5|TRBJ2-2
CASEAGGDTGELFF
>TRBV5-8|TRBJ1-2
CASSLGTLYYGYTF
>TRBV9|TRBJ1-1
CASSVEGRGSMNTEAFF
>TRBV11-2|TRBJ2-1
CASSPMTGVNEQFF
>TRBV19|TRBJ1-1
CASSIRDYNTEAFF
>TRBV23-1|TRBJ1-1
CASSQSGQGLPEAFF
>TRBV6-1|TRBJ1-5
CASSEILLGNQPQHF
>TRBV5-4|TRBJ2-7
CASSFGGASGSYEQYF
>TRBV19|TRBJ1-1
CASSIGTQVLNTEAFF
>TRBV19|TRBJ2-3
CASSIRQGPDTQYF
>TRBV5-1|TRBJ2-3
CASSYQEDRPQYF
>TRBV3-1/TRBV3-2|TRBJ1-5
CASSQDARPGQPQHF
>TRBV28|TRBJ2-7
CASSLAGTSYEQYF
>TRBV12-5|TRBJ1-5
CASGLAGGAGQPQHF
>TRBV29-1|TRBJ1-2
CSVENETRRTF
>TRBV3-1/TRBV3-2|TRBJ1-6
CASSPGQPLSSYNSPLHF